This entry is about one TCR beta chain. What it recognizes is unknown. Trimming cost V 0 bases and J 4 bases; bases outside gene matches: 10. Per germline, CDR1 SGHTS and CDR2 YDEGEE. CDR3 length equals 17 residues. The sample is drawn from a study of cytomegalovirus exposure and HLA in healthy donors. In the study overall: Out of roughly 200 million T cells, an earlier analysis found about 120 million unique TCR beta sequences in total. Genotyping showed roughly 77% of almost 400 donors falling in the Caucasian-associated ancestry cluster. Study conclusions and caveats: In vitro work confirmed that a few CMV-associated chains recognize CMV antigens.

With 60 Vbeta and 13 Jbeta primers, the PCR was carried out. The protocol was immunoSEQ multiplex PCR, while the TCRdb copy is restricted to in-frame clones and leaves out a portion. The sample holds 170,000 or so clones; around 82% are singletons and the top ten take 0.38%. The TCR was taken from a boy aged 2-15 years in good health and CMV-seronegative. The source material was PBMCs. This chain connects TRBV5-8 to TRBJ2-3; 8 nucleotides agree with TRBD2. The CDR3 sequence is CASSLVGLGISSDTQYF. The CDR3 DNA sequence: TGTGCCAGCAGCTTGGTGGGACTAGGAATCTCCTCAGATACGCAGTATTTT.